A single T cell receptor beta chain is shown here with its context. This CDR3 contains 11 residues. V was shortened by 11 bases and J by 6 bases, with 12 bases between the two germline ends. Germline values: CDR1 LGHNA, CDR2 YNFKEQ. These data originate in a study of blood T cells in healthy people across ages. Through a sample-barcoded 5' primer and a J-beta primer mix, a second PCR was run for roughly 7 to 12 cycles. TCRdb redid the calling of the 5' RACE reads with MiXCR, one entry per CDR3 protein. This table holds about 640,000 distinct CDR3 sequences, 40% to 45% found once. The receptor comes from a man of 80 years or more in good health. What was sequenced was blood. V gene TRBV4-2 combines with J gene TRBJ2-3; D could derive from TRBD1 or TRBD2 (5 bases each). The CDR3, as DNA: TGTGCCTCGGGACCGGGGGATACGCAGTATTTT. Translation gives CASGPGDTQYF.